This TCR beta chain was recorded in a study of blood T cell repertoires in COVID-19 (dated by TCRdb to 2018 to 2020). Describing the broader study: Collaborator samples came from the United States, Italy and Spain and covered acute and convalescent phases of COVID-19. Deeply sampled blood TCRbeta repertoires from subjects exposed to, actively infected with, or recovered from COVID-19 were included in the dataset. Sample metadata almost always included a de-identified subject ID, COVID-19 status, age in years and sex. Samples were obtained from the ongoing ImmuneRACE study (first 160 participants) and from some 1,300 subjects provided by 6 global collaborators. HLA class I and class II types, where available, came from metadata supplied by the sample provider rather than from assay-based typing. The material from the prospective study consisted of cDNA or gDNA derived from T cells, B-cell-depleted T cells, or PBMCs. The repertoires were released in a freely available public database intended as a resource for research on the immune response to SARS-CoV-2.

The collaborating institutions used their own protocols to collect whole blood in K2EDTA tubes. For TCRbeta analysis, collaborator samples were shipped as frozen whole blood, as isolated PBMCs, or as DNA extracted from either sample type. Findings and caveats that apply to the study as a whole: Clinical and demographic metadata were provided uncurated, with the amount varying by source and participant.

The immunoSEQ Assay, a bias-controlled multiplex PCR, was used to amplify TCRbeta CDR3 regions from genomic DNA. Per the original workflow: Within the assay, amplification of reference gene primers was used to estimate how many nucleated cells each sample contained. Sequence reads were collapsed and filtered to measure the absolute abundance of every unique TCRbeta CDR3 rearrangement. For each sample, productive Simpson clonality was calculated as the square root of Simpson's diversity index across productive rearrangements. Drawn from immuneACCESS, this table holds only the in-frame rearrangements with V and J called that TCRdb kept. Clones are partly lost; checked studies trace under half to an unresolved V gene and leave the rest unexplained. That table gives V, J and clone size, and the DNA gave D and trimming. This sample comprises 250,000 or so clones, more than 75% of them detected only once. The ten largest clonotypes hold roughly 8.5% of the sample.

A remark on this clone: What this receptor recognizes is not known. Base-call qualities are not available, and no considerably larger clone is one nucleotide away.

Sequenced: peripheral blood. This receptor was obtained from a man aged 40-49 years with active or convalescent COVID-19.

This receptor carries the CDR3 CASSGSSYNSPLHF. In nucleotides, the sequence is TGTGCCAGCTCGGGGAGCTCCTATAATTCACCCCTCCACTTT. Here the chain combines TRBV9 and TRBJ1-6; no confident D gene assignment can be made. Based on the germline V gene, the CDR1 and CDR2 sequences are SGDLS and YYNGEE. The CDR3 numbers 14 residues from cysteine through phenylalanine. The DNA shown is the 42-base CDR3, in frame from base 1. V sheds 7 bases and J sheds 0 bases, leaving 8 bases between their ends.